These 11 T cell receptor beta chains were all obtained from the same sample, sequenced in a study of cytomegalovirus exposure and HLA in healthy donors. PCR employed 60 Vbeta and 13 Jbeta primers. TCRdb's copy holds only in-frame clones and misses some; the assay was immunoSEQ multiplex PCR. This table has roughly 180,000 clones, approximately 85% appearing once. The sequenced sample was PBMCs. The origin of the receptors is a man aged 18-30 years in good health and CMV-seropositive.

This clone came up once. The chain couples TRBV7-6 to TRBJ2-7; D is perhaps TRBD1 (6 bases). The germline gives CDR1 SGHVS, CDR2 FNYEAQ. The V gene lost 3 bases and the J gene lost 7 bases, with 13 bases spanning the gap. There are 13 residues in the CDR3. In nucleotides, the CDR3 is TGTGCCAGCAGCTTCACACAGGGCGGAGAGCAGTACTTC. Translation: CASSFTQGGEQYF.

The chain combines TRBV5-1 with TRBJ2-6, with a tentative D call TRBD1 (7 bases). CDR3 length: 17 amino acids. V was shortened by 3 bases and J by 0 bases, with 13 bases between the two germline ends. Germline CDR1 SGHRS, CDR2 YFSETQ. The CDR3 DNA is TGCGCCAGCAGCTCCCGACAGGGACTCTCTGGGGCCAACGTCCTGACTTTC. Protein product: CASSSRQGLSGANVLTF.

The rearrangement links TRBV7-2 to TRBJ1-1; D gene ambiguous. CDR1 and CDR2 (germline): SGHTA, FQGNSA. V was shortened by 1 base and J by 4 bases, with 16 bases between the two germline ends. The CDR3 sequence is 16 residues long. CDR3 in DNA: TGTGCCAGCAGCTTAGAGTGGGGAGGGCGGGGCACTGAAGCTTTCTTT. Translated: CASSLEWGGRGTEAFF.

The chain is built from TRBV5-1 and TRBJ2-3, with 10 bases lining up with TRBD1. Germline assignment: CDR1 SGHRS and CDR2 YFSETQ. CDR3 size: 14 residues. The V and J ends lost 7 bases and 4 bases, in that order; junction bases with no gene match: 6. The CDR3 region has the DNA TGCGCCAGCTGCCGACAGGGGGCAGCAGATACGCAGTATTTT. This sequence encodes CASCRQGAADTQYF.

This sequence joins TRBV10-1 and TRBJ2-2; TRBD1 is a possible D gene (7 bases). The germline CDR1 and CDR2 sequences are WNHNN and SYGVQD (reference sequence). The CDR3 sequence is 13 residues long. Trimming left V 6 bases short and J 5 bases short, with 10 bases between. Here the CDR3 reads CASREGATGELFF. The CDR3 nucleotides read TGCGCCAGCAGGGAGGGGGCGACCGGGGAGCTGTTTTTT.

The V and J genes are TRBV6-1 and TRBJ2-7, with 8 positions matching TRBD1. CDR3 size: 13 residues. The V gene's germline CDR1 is MNHNS and CDR2 SASEGT. Losses at the gene ends were 8 bases for V and 6 bases for J; bases not matched to a gene: 9. CDR3 loop: CASLRTGPGEQYF. The CDR3 nucleotides are TGTGCCAGCCTTAGGACAGGGCCCGGCGAGCAGTACTTC.

This rearrangement joins TRBV7-9 to TRBJ2-1, with 8 bases lining up with TRBD2. The CDR3 loop spans 17 amino acids. The J segment lost 1 base and the V segment lost 1 base, leaving 6 bases of the junction unmatched. Germline V CDR1 and CDR2: SEHNR, FQNEAQ (reference sequence). DNA of the CDR3: TGTGCCAGCAGCTTAGGGTTGGGACTAGGTTCCTACAATGAGCAGTTCTTC. This gives the protein CASSLGLGLGSYNEQFF.

The chain is built from TRBV5-1 and TRBJ1-6, with TRBD1 identical over 7 bases. The V segment lost 4 bases and the J segment 10 bases; nucleotides outside the gene matches: 17. The CDR3 covers 17 residues. Germline CDR1 SGHRS, CDR2 YFSETQ. The CDR3 coding sequence is TGCGCCAGCAGCCTCCCCTGGGACAGCACACCTACATCACCCCTCCACTTT. This translates into CASSLPWDSTPTSPLHF.

The V gene is TRBV19, the J gene TRBJ1-2; D ambiguous. V was clipped by 3 bases and J by 2 bases, with 7 bases between them. The CDR3 contains 13 residues. The germline CDR1 and CDR2 sequences are LNHDA and SQIVND (reference sequence). The CDR3 reads CASSMRVNYGYTF. DNA for the CDR3: TGTGCCAGTAGTATGAGGGTGAACTATGGCTACACCTTC.

This clone was seen just once. The chain uses TRBV5-6 and TRBJ2-5; perhaps TRBD1 as D (6 bases). Near its end, the DNA agrees better with TRBJ2-7, so the J call may be wrong. The CDR3 covers 15 residues. The V gene's germline CDR1 is SGHDT and CDR2 YYEEEE. The CDR3 spells CASSPPGGRAYEQYF. The CDR3 nucleotides read TGTGCCAGCAGCCCTCCTGGGGGCAGAGCCTACGAGCAGTACTTC.

This chain connects TRBV10-3 to TRBJ2-7, with 8 nucleotides matching TRBD2. The V and J ends lost 3 bases and 3 bases, in that order; junction bases with no gene match: 7. Germline-derived CDR1 and CDR2 are ENHRY and SYGVKD. The CDR3 covers 15 residues. CDR3 residues: CAISEPGGAFYEQYF. In nucleotides, the CDR3 is TGTGCCATCAGTGAACCCGGGGGGGCCTTCTACGAGCAGTACTTC.